The rows below give T cell receptor beta chains drawn from one sample of a study of ipilimumab plus nivolumab after autologous stem cell transplantation. Clones were read by immunoSEQ multiplex PCR, and TCRdb kept only the in-frame ones, dropping some. The sample includes more than 4,500 clones, roughly 76% of them seen just once. The sample here was PBMCs, taken in a trial of ipilimumab plus nivolumab as post-transplant consolidation. These receptors came from a male donor with multiple myeloma. CDR3s include the opening cysteine and the closing phenylalanine or tryptophan. The D gene is left open where the match is weak. Not all rows give a size; the values are once, few, many and, for expanded clones, a class.

size: -
D: -
V: TRBV10-2
J: TRBJ1-3
DNA: TGCGCCAGCAGTGAGTCGGCGGCAGCGGGTTCCAACACCATATATTTT
CDR3: CASSESAAAGSNTIYF

size: -
D: TRBD2
V: TRBV10-3
J: TRBJ2-1
DNA: TGTGCCATCAGTGATCTAGCGGGGGGGCCTGAGCAGTTCTTC
CDR3: CAISDLAGGPEQFF

size: -
D: TRBD1
V: TRBV6-5
J: TRBJ2-2
DNA: TGTGCCAGCAGTCCCGGACAGGGTTTCCCCGGGGAGCTGTTTTTT
CDR3: CASSPGQGFPGELFF

size: -
D: TRBD2
V: TRBV7-9
J: TRBJ2-7
DNA: TGTGCCAGCAGCTCTGGACTAGCGTCGGTCGAGCAGTACTTC
CDR3: CASSSGLASVEQYF

size: once
D: -
V: TRBV7-6
J: TRBJ2-3
DNA: TGTGCCAGCAGCTTAGGGGATAGAGATACGCAGTATTTT
CDR3: CASSLGDRDTQYF

size: -
D: TRBD1
V: TRBV6-6
J: TRBJ1-1
DNA: TGTGCCAGCAGTCACCGGGACAGGGGCACTGAAGCTTTCTTT
CDR3: CASSHRDRGTEAFF

size: once
D: TRBD1
V: TRBV7-2
J: TRBJ1-2
DNA: TGTGCCAGCAGCATCCCTGACAGGGTCTTAACTGGCTACACCTTC
CDR3: CASSIPDRVLTGYTF

size: -
D: -
V: TRBV5-1
J: TRBJ2-3
DNA: TGCGCCAGCAGCTTGGTTCGGAGGACAGATCATCCAGCTTTT
CDR3: CASSLVRRTDHPAF

size: -
D: -
V: TRBV5-5
J: TRBJ1-1
DNA: TGTGCCAGCAGCTTTGAGGGGGATACTGAAGCTTTCTTT
CDR3: CASSFEGDTEAFF

size: -
D: -
V: TRBV27
J: TRBJ1-6
DNA: TGTGCCAGCAGTTCCCCGGGGGGCTCACCCCTCCACTTT
CDR3: CASSSPGGSPLHF

size: few
D: -
V: TRBV4-1
J: TRBJ2-7
DNA: TGCGCCAGCAGCCAAGAAAGGGCGTTTTCCGAGCAGTACTTC
CDR3: CASSQERAFSEQYF

size: -
D: -
V: TRBV10-3
J: TRBJ1-3
DNA: TGTGCCATCAGTGAGCCGGCGGCAAACACCATATATTTT
CDR3: CAISEPAANTIYF

size: -
D: -
V: TRBV28
J: TRBJ1-6
DNA: TGTGCCAGCAGTTTTATACAGGGAAGTTCACCCCTCCACTTT
CDR3: CASSFIQGSSPLHF

size: -
D: -
V: TRBV7-6
J: TRBJ2-7
DNA: TGTGCCAGCAGCTTAGAAGTTGGCTCCTCCTACGAGCAGTACTTC
CDR3: CASSLEVGSSYEQYF

size: -
D: -
V: TRBV5-4
J: TRBJ1-3
DNA: TGTGCCAGCAGCTTAAATCCAGTCGAAGGAAACACCATATATTTT
CDR3: CASSLNPVEGNTIYF

size: -
D: -
V: TRBV6-6
J: TRBJ1-1
DNA: TGTGCCAGCACGGGGGGGCTCCAACTGAACACTGAAGCTTTCTTT
CDR3: CASTGGLQLNTEAFF

size: -
D: -
V: TRBV5-1
J: TRBJ2-7
DNA: TGCGCCAGCAGCTTGGCCATCAAAGGGAGCTCCTACGAGCAGTACTTC
CDR3: CASSLAIKGSSYEQYF

size: -
D: -
V: TRBV5-1
J: TRBJ1-3
DNA: TGCGCCAGCAGCTTGGGACTTCTGAGCTCTGGAAACACCATATATTTT
CDR3: CASSLGLLSSGNTIYF

size: -
D: TRBD2
V: TRBV6-1
J: TRBJ2-5
DNA: TGTGCCAGCAGTGAAGAGGCATTAGCGGGGGGGCCGGCGGCAGAGACCCAGTACTTC
CDR3: CASSEEALAGGPAAETQYF

size: once
D: TRBD1
V: TRBV6-5
J: TRBJ2-5
DNA: TGTGCCAGCAGTTACTGGGGGACAGGACAAGAGACCCAGTACTTC
CDR3: CASSYWGTGQETQYF

size: -
D: TRBD1
V: TRBV6-6
J: TRBJ1-3
DNA: TGTGCCAGCAGTTACCGTGACAGGGCTTCTAGAAACACCATATATTTT
CDR3: CASSYRDRASRNTIYF